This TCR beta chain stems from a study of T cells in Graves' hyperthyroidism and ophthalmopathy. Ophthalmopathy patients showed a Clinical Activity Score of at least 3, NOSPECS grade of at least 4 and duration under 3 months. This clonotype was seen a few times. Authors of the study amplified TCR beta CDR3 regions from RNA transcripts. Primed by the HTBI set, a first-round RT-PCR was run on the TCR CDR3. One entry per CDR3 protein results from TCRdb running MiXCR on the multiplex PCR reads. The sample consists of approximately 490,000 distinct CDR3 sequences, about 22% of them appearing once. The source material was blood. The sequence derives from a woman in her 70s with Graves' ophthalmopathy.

For the CDR3, the DNA is TGTGCCAGCAGTGACGCGGCGGGATCGAGCACAGATACGCAGTATTTT. Amino acid sequence: CASSDAAGSSTDTQYF. This rearrangement joins TRBV6-1 to TRBJ2-3, with D tentatively TRBD2 (6 bases). The V gene's germline CDR1 is MNHNS and CDR2 SASEGT. This CDR3 has 16 amino acids. V lost 3 bases, J lost 0 bases, and 13 bases lay in between.